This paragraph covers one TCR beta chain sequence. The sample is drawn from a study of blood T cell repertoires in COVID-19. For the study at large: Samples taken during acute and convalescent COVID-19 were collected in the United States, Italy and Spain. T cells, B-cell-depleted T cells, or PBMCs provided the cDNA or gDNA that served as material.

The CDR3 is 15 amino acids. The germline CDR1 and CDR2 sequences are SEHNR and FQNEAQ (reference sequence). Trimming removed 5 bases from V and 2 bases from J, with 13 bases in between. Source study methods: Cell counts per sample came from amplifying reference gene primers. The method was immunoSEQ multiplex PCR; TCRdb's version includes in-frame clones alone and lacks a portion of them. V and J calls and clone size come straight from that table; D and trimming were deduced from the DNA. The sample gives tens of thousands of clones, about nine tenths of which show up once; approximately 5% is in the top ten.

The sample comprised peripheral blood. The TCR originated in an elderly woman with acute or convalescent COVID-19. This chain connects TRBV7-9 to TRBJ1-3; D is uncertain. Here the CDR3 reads CASSAGGVTGNTIYF. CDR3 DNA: TGTGCCAGCAGCGCCGGCGGGGTTACTGGAAACACCATATATTTT.